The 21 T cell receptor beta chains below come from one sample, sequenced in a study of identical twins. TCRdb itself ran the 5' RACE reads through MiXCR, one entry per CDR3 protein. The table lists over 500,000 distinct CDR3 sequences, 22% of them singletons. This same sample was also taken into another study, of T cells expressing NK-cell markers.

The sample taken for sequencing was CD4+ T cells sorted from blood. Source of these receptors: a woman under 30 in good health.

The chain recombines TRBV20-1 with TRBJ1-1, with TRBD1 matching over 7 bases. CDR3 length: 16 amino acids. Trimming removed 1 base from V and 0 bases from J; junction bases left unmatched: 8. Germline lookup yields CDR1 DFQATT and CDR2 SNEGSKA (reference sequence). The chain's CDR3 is CSARGAGGYVNTEAFF. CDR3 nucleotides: TGCAGTGCTAGAGGTGCAGGGGGATACGTGAACACTGAAGCTTTCTTT.

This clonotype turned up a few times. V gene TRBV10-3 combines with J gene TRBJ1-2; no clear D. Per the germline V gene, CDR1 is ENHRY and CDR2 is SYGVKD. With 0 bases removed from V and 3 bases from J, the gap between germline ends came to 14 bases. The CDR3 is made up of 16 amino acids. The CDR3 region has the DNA TGTGCCATCAGTGAGTCTAGCGGGAGGCCGGACTATGGCTACACCTTC. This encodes CAISESSGRPDYGYTF.

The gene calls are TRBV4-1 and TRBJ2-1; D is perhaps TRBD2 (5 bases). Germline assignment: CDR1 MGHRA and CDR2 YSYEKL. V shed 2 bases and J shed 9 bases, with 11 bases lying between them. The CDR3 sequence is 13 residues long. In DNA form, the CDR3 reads TGCGCCAGCAGCCAATTGCGGGTTGGTGAGCAGTTCTTC. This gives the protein CASSQLRVGEQFF.

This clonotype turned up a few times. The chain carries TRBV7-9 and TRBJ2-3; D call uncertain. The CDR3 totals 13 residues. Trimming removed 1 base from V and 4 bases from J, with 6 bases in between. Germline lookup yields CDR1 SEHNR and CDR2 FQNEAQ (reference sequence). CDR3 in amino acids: CASSLETPDTQYF. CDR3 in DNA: TGTGCCAGCAGCTTAGAAACCCCAGATACGCAGTATTTT.

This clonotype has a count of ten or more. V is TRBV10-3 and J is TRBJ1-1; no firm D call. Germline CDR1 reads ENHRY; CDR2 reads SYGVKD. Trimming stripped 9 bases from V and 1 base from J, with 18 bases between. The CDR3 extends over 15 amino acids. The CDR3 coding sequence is TGTGCCATTAAGACAAGGCGGAGTAAGAACACTGAAGCTTTCTTT. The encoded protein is CAIKTRRSKNTEAFF.

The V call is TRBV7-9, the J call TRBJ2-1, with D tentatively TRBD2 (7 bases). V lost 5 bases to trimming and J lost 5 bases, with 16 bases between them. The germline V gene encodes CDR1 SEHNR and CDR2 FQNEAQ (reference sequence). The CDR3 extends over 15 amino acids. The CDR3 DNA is TGTGCCAGCAGCAGGGGGTCCGGGGGGAACAATGAGCAGTTCTTC. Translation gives CASSRGSGGNNEQFF. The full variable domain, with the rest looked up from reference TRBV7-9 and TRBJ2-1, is DTGVSQNPRHKITKRGQNVTFRCDPISEHNRLYWYRQTLGQGPEFLTYFQNEAQLEKSRLLSDRFSAERPKGSFSTLEIQRTEQGDSAMYLCASSRGSGGNNEQFFGPGTRLTVL.

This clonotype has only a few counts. CDR3 in DNA: TGTGCCAGCAGCCATACCGGGATAGACAATGAGCAGTTCTTC. Translated, it gives CASSHTGIDNEQFF. V gene TRBV13 combines with J gene TRBJ2-1; maybe TRBD2 (5 bases). Trimming pared 5 bases from V and 5 bases from J, leaving 13 bases between. The germline V gene has CDR1 PRHDT and CDR2 FYEKMQ (reference sequence). CDR3 size: 14 residues.

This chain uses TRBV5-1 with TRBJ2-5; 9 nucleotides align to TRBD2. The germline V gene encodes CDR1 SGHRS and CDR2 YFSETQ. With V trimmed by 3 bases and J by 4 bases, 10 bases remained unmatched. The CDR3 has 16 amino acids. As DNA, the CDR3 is TGCGCCAGCAGCTCGGGAGTGGGTAGCGGGAGAGAGACCCAGTACTTC. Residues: CASSSGVGSGRETQYF.

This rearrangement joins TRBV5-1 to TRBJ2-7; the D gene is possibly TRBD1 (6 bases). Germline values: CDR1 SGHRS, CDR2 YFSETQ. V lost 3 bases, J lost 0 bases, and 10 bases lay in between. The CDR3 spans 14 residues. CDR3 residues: CASSSPDSSYEQYF. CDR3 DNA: TGCGCCAGCAGCTCCCCGGACAGCTCCTACGAGCAGTACTTC.

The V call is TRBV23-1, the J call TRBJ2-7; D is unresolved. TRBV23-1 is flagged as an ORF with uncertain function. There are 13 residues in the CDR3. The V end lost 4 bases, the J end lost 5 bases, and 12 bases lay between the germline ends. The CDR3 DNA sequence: TGCGCCAGCAGTCGCAGGTTGTTCGACGAGCAGTACTTC. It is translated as CASSRRLFDEQYF.

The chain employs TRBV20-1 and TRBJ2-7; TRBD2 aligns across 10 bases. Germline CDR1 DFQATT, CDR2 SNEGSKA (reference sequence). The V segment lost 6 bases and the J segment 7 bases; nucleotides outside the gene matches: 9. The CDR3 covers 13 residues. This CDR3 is CSAAPSGGWEQYF. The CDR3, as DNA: TGCAGTGCCGCCCCTAGCGGGGGTTGGGAGCAGTACTTC.

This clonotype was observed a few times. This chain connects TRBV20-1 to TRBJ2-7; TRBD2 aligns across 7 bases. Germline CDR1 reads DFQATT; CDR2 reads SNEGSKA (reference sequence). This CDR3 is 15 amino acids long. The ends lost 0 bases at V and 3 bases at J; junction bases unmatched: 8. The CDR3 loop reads CSARDLASGYYEQYF. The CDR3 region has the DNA TGCAGTGCTAGAGATCTCGCTAGCGGCTACTACGAGCAGTACTTC.

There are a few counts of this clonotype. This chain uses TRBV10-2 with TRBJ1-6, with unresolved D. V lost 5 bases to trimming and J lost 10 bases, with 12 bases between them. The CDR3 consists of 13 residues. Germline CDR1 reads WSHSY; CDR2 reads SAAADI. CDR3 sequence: CASSYALGSPLHF. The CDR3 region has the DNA TGCGCCAGCAGTTACGCATTGGGGTCACCCCTCCACTTT.

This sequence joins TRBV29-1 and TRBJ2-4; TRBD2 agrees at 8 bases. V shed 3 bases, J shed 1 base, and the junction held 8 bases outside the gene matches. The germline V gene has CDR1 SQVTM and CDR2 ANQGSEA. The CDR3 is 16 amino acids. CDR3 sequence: CSVEGRRGAAKNIQYF. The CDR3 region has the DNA TGCAGCGTTGAGGGGAGGCGGGGGGCGGCCAAAAACATTCAGTACTTC.

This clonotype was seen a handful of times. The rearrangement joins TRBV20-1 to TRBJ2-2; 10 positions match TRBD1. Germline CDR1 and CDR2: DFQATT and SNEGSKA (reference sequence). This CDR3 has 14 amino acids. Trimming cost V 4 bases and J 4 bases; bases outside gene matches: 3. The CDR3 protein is CSAKGQGLTGELFF. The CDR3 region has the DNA TGCAGTGCTAAGGGACAGGGGCTCACCGGGGAGCTGTTTTTT.

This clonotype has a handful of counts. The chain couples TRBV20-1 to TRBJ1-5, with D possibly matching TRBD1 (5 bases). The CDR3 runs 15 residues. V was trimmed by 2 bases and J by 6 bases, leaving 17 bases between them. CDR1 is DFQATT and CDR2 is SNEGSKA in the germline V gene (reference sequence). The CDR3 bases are TGCAGTGCTAGACCCGGGCAGGGTTCAGGTCAGCCCCAGCATTTT. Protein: CSARPGQGSGQPQHF.

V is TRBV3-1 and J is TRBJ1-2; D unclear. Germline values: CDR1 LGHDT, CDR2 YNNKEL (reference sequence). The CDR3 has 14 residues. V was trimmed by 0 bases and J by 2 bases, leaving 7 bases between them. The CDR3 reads CASSQDVLNYGYTF. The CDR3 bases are TGTGCCAGCAGCCAAGATGTTCTAAACTATGGCTACACCTTC.

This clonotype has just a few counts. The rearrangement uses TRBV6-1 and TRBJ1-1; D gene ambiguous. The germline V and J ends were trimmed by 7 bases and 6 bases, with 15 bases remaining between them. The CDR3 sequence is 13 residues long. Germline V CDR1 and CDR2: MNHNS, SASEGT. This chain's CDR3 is CASKSSYGAEAFF. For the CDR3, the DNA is TGTGCCAGCAAATCTAGTTACGGTGCTGAAGCTTTCTTT.

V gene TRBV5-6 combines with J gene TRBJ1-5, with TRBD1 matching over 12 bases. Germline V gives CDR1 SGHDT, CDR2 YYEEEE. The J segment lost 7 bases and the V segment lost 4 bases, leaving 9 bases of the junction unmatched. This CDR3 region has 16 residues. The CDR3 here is CASSPKRDRGLQPQHF. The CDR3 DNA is TGTGCCAGCAGCCCGAAGCGGGACAGGGGGCTACAGCCCCAGCATTTT. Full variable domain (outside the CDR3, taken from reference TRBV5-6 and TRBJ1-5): DAGVTQSPTHLIKTRGQQVTLRCSPKSGHDTVSWYQQALGQGPQFIFQYYEEEERQRGNFPDRFSGHQFPNYSSELNVNALLLGDSALYLCASSPKRDRGLQPQHFGDGTRLSIL.

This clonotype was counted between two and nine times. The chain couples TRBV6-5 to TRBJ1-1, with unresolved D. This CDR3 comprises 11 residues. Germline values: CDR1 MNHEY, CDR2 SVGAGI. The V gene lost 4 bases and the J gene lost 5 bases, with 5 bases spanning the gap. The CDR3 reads CASSSQTEAFF. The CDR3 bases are TGTGCCAGCAGTTCTCAGACTGAAGCTTTCTTT.

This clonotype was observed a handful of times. The CDR3: CASSLVSGDTDTQYF. In DNA, the CDR3 is TGCGCCAGCAGCTTGGTGAGCGGAGACACAGATACGCAGTATTTT. The chain couples TRBV5-1 to TRBJ2-3; possible D gene TRBD2, 5 bases. This CDR3 contains 15 residues. V was cut by 0 bases and J by 2 bases, with 10 bases left in between. Germline V gives CDR1 SGHRS, CDR2 YFSETQ.